Presented here are 18 T cell receptor beta chains from one specimen sequenced in a study of blood T cell repertoires in COVID-19. The protocol was immunoSEQ multiplex PCR, while the TCRdb copy is restricted to in-frame clones and leaves out a portion. There are approximately 300,000 clones in the sample; approximately 90% occur only once, and around 0.8% lies in the top ten. Sequenced sample: peripheral blood. All receptors derive from a man aged 25 to 40 with acute or convalescent COVID-19.

CDR3 DNA: TGTGCCAGCTCAACGGACAGGGTTAGCAATCAGCCCCAGCATTTT. As protein: CASSTDRVSNQPQHF. The V gene is TRBV18, the J gene TRBJ1-5; 8 nucleotides align to TRBD1. This CDR3 is 15 amino acids long. Trimming took 5 bases from V and 0 from J; bases not matched to a gene: 3. CDR1 KGHSH and CDR2 LQKENI come from the germline V gene. Variable domain in full (rest from reference TRBV18 and TRBJ1-5): NAGVMQNPRHLVRRRGQEARLRCSPMKGHSHVYWYRQLPEEGLKFMVYLQKENIIDESGMPKERFSAEFPKEGPSILRIQQVVRGDSAAYFCASSTDRVSNQPQHFGDGTRLSIL.

In its sample, this clone was seen once. The J gene is TRBJ1-1, the V gene TRBV27, with D hard to call. V was cut by 3 bases and J by 0 bases, with 17 bases left in between. The CDR3 extends over 17 amino acids. CDR1 is MNHEY, CDR2 SMNVEV, per germline (reference sequence). The CDR3: CASSLRVQTNLNTEAFF. The CDR3 DNA follows: TGTGCCAGCAGTTTGAGGGTCCAAACCAATCTGAACACTGAAGCTTTCTTT.

This chain connects TRBV19 to TRBJ1-6; D gene ambiguous. CDR3 size: 16 residues. Germline V gene lookup returns CDR1 LNHDA and CDR2 SQIVND (reference sequence). Trimming cost V 7 bases and J 3 bases, with 16 bases left between them. CDR3 nucleotides: TGTGCCAGTACCTTTGGGCAGAACTTCTATAATTCACCCCTCCACTTT. It codes for CASTFGQNFYNSPLHF. The full variable domain, in which reference TRBV19 and TRBJ1-6 provide the parts outside the CDR3, is DGGITQSPKYLFRKEGQNVTLSCEQNLNHDAMYWYRQDPGQGLRLIYYSQIVNDFQKGDIAEGYSVSREKKESFPLTVTSAQKNPTAFYLCASTFGQNFYNSPLHFGNGTRLTVT.

The J gene is TRBJ1-4, the V gene TRBV4-1; possible D gene TRBD1, 5 bases. From germline, CDR1 is MGHRA and CDR2 YSYEKL. Trimming pared 1 base from V and 6 bases from J, leaving 9 bases between. The CDR3 contains 14 residues. The CDR3 is CASSQVSGYEKLFF. Written as DNA, the CDR3 is TGCGCCAGCAGCCAAGTGTCAGGGTATGAAAAACTGTTTTTT.

The gene calls are TRBV4-1 and TRBJ2-7; 8 bases are shared with TRBD1. Per the germline V gene, CDR1 is MGHRA and CDR2 is YSYEKL. Trimming removed 1 base from V and 4 bases from J; junction bases left unmatched: 6. The CDR3 is 15 residues long. CDR3 in amino acids: CASSQADRGTYEQYF. In DNA, the CDR3 is TGCGCCAGCAGCCAAGCCGACAGGGGAACTTACGAGCAGTACTTC.

The chain is built from TRBV24-1 and TRBJ2-2; D might be TRBD2 (6 bases). V was clipped by 8 bases and J by 5 bases, with 11 bases between them. The V gene's germline CDR1 is KGHDR and CDR2 SFDVKD. The CDR3 loop spans 13 amino acids. The CDR3 spells CATKSSGTGELFF. The CDR3 DNA sequence: TGTGCCACCAAATCCAGCGGGACCGGGGAGCTGTTTTTT.

V is TRBV15 and J is TRBJ1-2; unclear D gene. The CDR3 runs to 14 residues. CDR1 and CDR2 (germline): LNHNV, YYDKDF (reference sequence). Trimming took off 0 bases at V and 1 base at J, with 6 bases between the two ends. The CDR3 DNA reads as TGTGCCACCAGCAGAGATCCGGTTAACTATGGCTACACCTTC. It translates to CATSRDPVNYGYTF.

The chain uses TRBV6-5 and TRBJ1-1; TRBD1 matches at 8 bases. Germline values: CDR1 MNHEY, CDR2 SVGAGI. Trimming at V came to 7 bases and at J to 6 bases, leaving 7 bases not matched to a gene. This CDR3 contains 13 residues. CDR3 DNA sequence: TGTGCCAGCATACAGGGGGTCAGGGCTGAAGCTTTCTTT. Translating it yields CASIQGVRAEAFF.

The chain uses TRBV28 and TRBJ1-4; 9 nucleotides align to TRBD1. V dropped 7 bases and J dropped 8; count of bases not matched to a gene: 8. CDR1 and CDR2 (germline): MDHEN, SYDVKM. This CDR3 region has 14 residues. The CDR3 here is CASTLDRGREKLFF. The CDR3 nucleotides read TGTGCCAGCACCCTGGACAGGGGACGAGAAAAACTGTTTTTT. Looking up the rest from reference TRBV28 and TRBJ1-4 gives the full variable domain: DVKVTQSSRYLVKRTGEKVFLECVQDMDHENMFWYRQDPGLGLRLIYFSYDVKMKEKGDIPEGYSVSREKKERFSLILESASTNQTSMYLCASTLDRGREKLFFGSGTQLSVL.

This chain joins TRBV5-1 and TRBJ1-4, with D tentatively TRBD1 (6 bases). Trimming cost V 4 bases and J 0 bases, with 16 bases left between them. This CDR3 contains 17 residues. Germline V gene data show CDR1 as SGHRS and CDR2 as YFSETQ. The DNA for the CDR3 is TGCGCCAGCAGCCATGGAGGGGGAGGGACAACTAATGAAAAACTGTTTTTT. It is translated as CASSHGGGGTTNEKLFF.

As to this clone: The junction does not match germline at one end; this may be a read error. Additional DNA sequences in this sample encode the identical CDR3. The J gene is TRBJ2-1, the V gene TRBV7-2, with D perhaps matching TRBD1 (5 bases). Germline V gives CDR1 SGHTA, CDR2 FQGNSA. This CDR3 contains 16 residues. The CDR3 coding sequence is TGTGCCAGCAGCTACACACGGCAGGGTCCTTACAATGAGCAATTCTTC. Its translation is CASSYTRQGPYNEQFF.

The chain employs TRBV10-2 and TRBJ2-2; 9 bases agree with TRBD1. The germline CDR1 and CDR2 sequences are WSHSY and SAAADI. CDR3 length equals 17 residues. V lost 2 bases, J lost 4 bases, and 8 bases stayed unmatched. The CDR3, as DNA: TGCGCCAGCAGTGAGGACCGGGACAGGGTCCTCACCGGGGAGCTGTTTTTT. Its protein product is CASSEDRDRVLTGELFF.

CDR3 sequence: CASSTGNHYEQYF. Written as DNA, the CDR3 is TGTGCCTCCTCGACAGGTAATCACTACGAGCAGTACTTC. This chain joins TRBV19 and TRBJ2-7, with D maybe TRBD1 (6 bases). Trimming removed 11 bases at V and 3 bases at J, with 17 bases between. The CDR3 contains 13 residues. The V gene's germline CDR1 is LNHDA and CDR2 SQIVND (reference sequence).

This chain links TRBV7-9 with TRBJ2-7; TRBD1 might be the D (5 bases). Germline loops: CDR1 SEHNR, CDR2 FQNEAQ (reference sequence). This CDR3 contains 13 residues. V was trimmed by 1 base and J by 5 bases, leaving 9 bases between them. The CDR3 sequence: CASSLGGRDEQYF. CDR3 nucleotide sequence: TGTGCCAGCAGCTTAGGGGGCAGGGACGAGCAGTACTTC.

J is TRBJ2-7 and V is TRBV6-2 or TRBV6-3; 8 positions match TRBD2. Germline lookup yields CDR1 MNHEY and CDR2 SVGEGT. Losses at the gene ends were 5 bases for V and 3 bases for J; bases not matched to a gene: 3. This CDR3 region has 13 residues. The CDR3 sequence is CASSRAGGYEQYF. CDR3 in DNA: TGTGCCAGCAGTCGCGCGGGAGGCTACGAGCAGTACTTC.

The DNA of the CDR3 is TGCGCCAGCAGCTTACAAGCGAGGCCTAATGAAAAACTGTTTTTT. As protein: CASSLQARPNEKLFF. The chain carries TRBV5-1 and TRBJ1-4; D call uncertain. Trimming pared 2 bases from V and 3 bases from J, leaving 11 bases between. CDR1 and CDR2 (germline): SGHRS, YFSETQ. CDR3 length equals 15 residues. Combining the CDR3 with reference TRBV5-1 and TRBJ1-4 gives the whole variable domain KAGVTQTPRYLIKTRGQQVTLSCSPISGHRSVSWYQQTPGQGLQFLFEYFSETQRNKGNFPGRFSGRQFSNSRSEMNVSTLELGDSALYLCASSLQARPNEKLFFGSGTQLSVL.

V gene TRBV6-5 combines with J gene TRBJ2-3, with a tentative D call TRBD1 (6 bases). Trimming removed 7 bases from V and 8 bases from J, with 13 bases in between. This CDR3 spans 12 amino acids. The germline CDR1 and CDR2 sequences are MNHEY and SVGAGI. The CDR3 DNA is TGTGCCAGCATGGGGGCCGGGCTTACGCAGTATTTT. Translation gives CASMGAGLTQYF.

This chain links TRBV19 with TRBJ1-3; D is perhaps TRBD1 (5 bases). The V end lost 8 bases, the J end lost 0 bases, and 17 bases lay between the germline ends. The CDR3 is 16 residues long. Per germline, CDR1 LNHDA and CDR2 SQIVND (reference sequence). CDR3 protein: CASGVGLRTSGNTIYF. CDR3 bases: TGTGCCAGTGGAGTGGGACTCAGAACCTCTGGAAACACCATATATTTT.